The 6 T cell receptor beta chains below all came from one sample that was sequenced in a study of blood T cell repertoires in COVID-19. This table comes from immunoSEQ multiplex PCR, and its TCRdb copy is limited to in-frame clones, with some not included. The repertoire consists of some 110,000 clones, with approximately 86% occurring once and the leading ten covering 7.7%. Sequenced: peripheral blood. All receptors derive from a human donor in a cohort sampled during active COVID-19.

V is TRBV18 and J is TRBJ1-3; 10 nucleotides align to TRBD1. The germline V gene encodes CDR1 KGHSH and CDR2 LQKENI. The CDR3 length is 15 residues. V lost 6 bases and J lost 5; bases outside the gene matches: 7. The CDR3 reads CASSQEDRGRNTIYF. Written as DNA, the CDR3 is TGTGCCAGCTCCCAGGAGGACAGGGGGAGAAACACCATATATTTT.

The CDR3 region has the DNA TGTGCCAGCAGCTTAATCGAGGGGGCCAGCAATGAGCAGTTCTTC. The encoded protein is CASSLIEGASNEQFF. The gene calls are TRBV7-9 and TRBJ2-1; TRBD1 agrees at 7 bases. Germline lookup yields CDR1 SEHNR and CDR2 FQNEAQ (reference sequence). V gave up 2 bases and J gave up 6 bases; unmatched junction bases: 7. The CDR3 covers 15 residues.

The chain couples TRBV28 to TRBJ1-1, with a possible D match to TRBD1 (5 bases). Germline-derived CDR1 and CDR2 are MDHEN and SYDVKM. The ends were cut back, 5 bases at V and 2 bases at J, with 21 bases in the middle. The CDR3 length is 17 residues. The CDR3 bases are TGTGCCAGCAGTCCTCCGGCGGCAGGGTGGTATAACACTGAAGCTTTCTTT. The encoded protein is CASSPPAAGWYNTEAFF.

The genes are TRBV10-2 and TRBJ1-1, with TRBD1 matching over 7 bases. CDR3 length equals 16 residues. V gave up 4 bases and J gave up 1 base; unmatched junction bases: 9. Germline V gene lookup returns CDR1 WSHSY and CDR2 SAAADI. DNA for the CDR3: TGCGCCAGCAGTGTATTACCGGGACAGCCGAACACTGAAGCTTTCTTT. Its protein product is CASSVLPGQPNTEAFF.

This chain joins TRBV14 and TRBJ2-5, with 9 bases matching TRBD2. The J segment lost 5 bases and the V segment lost 5 bases, leaving 15 bases of the junction unmatched. Germline assignment: CDR1 SGHDN and CDR2 FVKESK. The CDR3 totals 17 residues. The CDR3 DNA follows: TGTGCCAGCAGCAACGAAGGGGAGCGGGGGGCTGACGAGACCCAGTACTTC. It encodes CASSNEGERGADETQYF.

The rearrangement uses TRBV5-1 and TRBJ2-5; 15 bases line up with TRBD2. Germline CDR1 reads SGHRS; CDR2 reads YFSETQ. This CDR3 contains 15 residues. J gave up 4 bases and V 4 bases, and 2 bases lay outside the gene matches. CDR3 region: CASSGLAGGRETQYF. DNA of the CDR3: TGCGCCAGCAGCGGACTAGCGGGGGGGAGAGAGACCCAGTACTTC.